This T cell receptor beta chain was identified in a study of T cell responses to AZD1222 COVID-19 vaccine (dated by TCRdb to about 2021). Study-level background: A total of about 230 trial participants underwent TCR sequencing, of whom some 210 received two doses of AZD1222 and around 25 received two doses of the MenACWY control vaccine. Trial participants were enrolled by age into subgroups of 18-55, 56-69 and 70-plus years, and about 150, 27 and 61 TCR-sequenced participants, respectively, were included in these subgroups. Here is what the overall study found, with its caveats: The 56-69-year group was small, and its depth increase did not reach significance, likely because of low power. A significant rise in spike-specific TCR breadth and depth was observed after two AZD1222 doses relative to day 0 and relative to MenACWY recipients. Because no samples from the day 14 peak response were available, repertoires could be characterized only after the peak T cell response. Reportedly, almost half of the unique spike-specific TCRs recognized epitopes lying outside the regions that are mutated in the B.1.351 and B.1.1.7 variants. Conclusions about previously exposed vaccinees were limited because only a handful of AZD1222 recipients were SARS-CoV-2 seropositive at baseline. Vaccine-associated CD4 TCRs spanned the whole spike protein, with dominant responses in regions 160-218 and 743-854. Participants were mostly white British and included more females than males, and it was suggested by the authors that clonal diversity may have been underestimated.

Read against the paper, the sample's time point label means: baseline before first vaccination. Per the publication, the treatment or condition label means: meningococcal conjugate vaccine given as trial control. The vaccinee samples were drawn from two UK trials, COV001 and COV002, one of which was a single-blind randomized controlled phase 2/3 trial testing AZD1222 (ChAdOx1 nCoV-19) in healthy adults. For TCRbeta chain sequencing, PBMC samples from trial participants were taken at day 0 and at day 28 after the second dose. Remarks on this clone: Its recognized antigen is unknown. Per-base qualities were not stored, and no clone one base away is much larger.

The CDR3 regions of human TCRbeta chains were analyzed by immunosequencing. The paper's processing steps were these. TCRs in the repertoires were compared against a reference library of SARS-CoV-2-specific TCRs that had been generated with the MIRA antigen-specificity platform. Breadth was defined as the fraction of unique TCRs that were SARS-CoV-2-associated. Depth was defined as the fraction of total T cells that were SARS-CoV-2-associated. Using the MIRA data, each spike-specific TCR was mapped to the spike region that the TCR reacts to and placed in a CD4 or CD8 class. Log10-transformed breadth and depth values were compared by one-way ANOVA with Sidak's multiple comparisons tests. Held by TCRdb, this immuneACCESS table contains in-frame sequences only and omits some clones. Under half of the omission traces to an unresolved V gene where checked; the cause of the rest is unknown. D and trimming come from the DNA, and the V and J calls and clone size come from that table. For this sample the table gives 100,000 to 120,000 clones, of which about nine tenths were detected only once. About 3% of the sample is held by the ten biggest clonotypes.

The source material was peripheral blood, sampled on day 0 of MenACWY control vaccination. The TCR sequence derives from an adult in good health.

The CDR3 has the sequence CSAPLTDTQYF. The DNA sequence follows: TGCAGTGCCCCCCTCACAGATACGCAGTATTTT. The V and J segments used are TRBV20-1 and TRBJ2-3; confidence is insufficient to name the D gene. From the cysteine up to the phenylalanine, the CDR3 has a length of 11 residues. CDR3 DNA only is kept here, 33 bases in frame from base 1. V and J are truncated by 6 bases and 2 bases respectively, leaving an intervening sequence of 6 bases. CDR1 is given as DFQATT and CDR2 as SNEGSKA, both from the germline V gene (reference sequence).